One T cell receptor beta chain is described in this entry. This record comes from a study of T cell changes during pregnancy in multiple sclerosis. Sequenced by immunoSEQ multiplex PCR; TCRdb stores in-frame clones only, minus some. The sample lists around 64,000 clones, approximately 93% occurring once. Germline V lookup: CDR1 SGHKS, CDR2 YYEKEE (reference sequence). Unmatched junction bases numbered 2, after V lost 3 bases and J lost 0 bases. This CDR3 has 16 residues. V is TRBV5-5 and J is TRBJ2-2; 10 nucleotides align to TRBD1. Sequencing was performed on CD8+ T cells from peripheral blood mononuclear cells, taken in the third trimester of pregnancy. The receptor was isolated from a female donor with multiple sclerosis, enrolled in a pregnancy study. The CDR3 nucleotides are TGTGCCAGCAGCTCCGGACAGGGGGCGAACACCGGGGAGCTGTTTTTT. Protein sequence: CASSSGQGANTGELFF.